The 11 T cell receptor beta chains below all came from one sample that was sequenced in a study of long-term antiretroviral therapy in people with HIV. With survey level as its setting, the immunoSEQ assay was v3.0. Clones were sequenced by immunoSEQ multiplex PCR, and TCRdb holds only the in-frame ones, with some missing. The sample contains 25,000 to 35,000 clones, 90% to 95% of which appear only once. Sequences were derived from unsorted PBMCs, sampled more than 7.1 years after starting antiretroviral therapy. The receptors derive from a man aged 45 to 65 with HIV.

The chain is built from TRBV5-5 and TRBJ1-2; no clear D gene. V was cut by 3 bases and J by 3 bases, with 9 bases left in between. Germline V gene sequence: CDR1 SGHKS, CDR2 YYEKEE (reference sequence). This CDR3 region has 13 residues. CDR3 in DNA: TGTGCCAGCAGCTCCGACGGTCACTATGGCTACACCTTC. It specifies CASSSDGHYGYTF.

The chain uses TRBV5-1 and TRBJ2-7; the match to TRBD1 covers 7 bases. This CDR3 is built from 16 residues. The germline gives CDR1 SGHRS, CDR2 YFSETQ. The ends lost 3 bases at V and 2 bases at J; junction bases unmatched: 11. CDR3 DNA: TGCGCCAGCAGCTCGAAGGGACAGTCCCCCACCTACGAGCAGTACTTC. Amino acids: CASSSKGQSPTYEQYF.

The rearrangement links TRBV7-2 to TRBJ2-7, with D hard to call. The CDR3 extends over 13 amino acids. Trimming left V 7 bases short and J 5 bases short, with 15 bases between. CDR1 is SGHTA, CDR2 FQGNSA, per germline. The DNA for the CDR3 is TGTGCCAGCACAAGCTTATGGGCGAACGAGCAGTACTTC. It codes for CASTSLWANEQYF. Filled out from reference TRBV7-2 and TRBJ2-7, the complete variable domain reads GAGVSQSPSNKVTEKGKDVELRCDPISGHTALYWYRQSLGQGLEFLIYFQGNSAPDKSGLPSDRFSAERTGGSVSTLTIQRTQQEDSAVYLCASTSLWANEQYFGPGTRLTVT.

V usage is TRBV5-6 and J usage is TRBJ2-4; 7 bases agree with TRBD1. Trimming at V came to 0 bases and at J to 3 bases, leaving 6 bases not matched to a gene. Germline CDR1 SGHDT, CDR2 YYEEEE. The CDR3 loop spans 16 amino acids. CDR3 in DNA: TGTGCCAGCAGCTTGGCGACAGGGTGGGACAAAAACATTCAGTACTTC. As protein: CASSLATGWDKNIQYF.

The V and J genes are TRBV28 and TRBJ1-2; 8 bases map to TRBD1. CDR1 and CDR2 (germline): MDHEN, SYDVKM. V trimming: 3 bases; J trimming: 2 bases; junction bases outside the gene matches: 5. The CDR3 sequence is 15 residues long. DNA of the CDR3: TGTGCCAGCAGTTTCCCTGGACAGGGAAACTATGGCTACACCTTC. Residues: CASSFPGQGNYGYTF.

This clone has just one count. The gene calls are TRBV25-1 and TRBJ2-7; possibly TRBD1 for D (6 bases). Germline-derived CDR1 and CDR2 are MGHDK and SYGVNS. The CDR3 sequence is 14 residues long. Trimming took 7 bases from V and 3 from J, leaving 16 bases between them. The CDR3 loop is CASNKQGYGYEQYF. Written as DNA, the CDR3 is TGTGCCAGCAATAAACAGGGATATGGCTACGAGCAGTACTTC.

This clone has only one observation. The genes are TRBV30 and TRBJ2-6; D may be TRBD1 (6 bases). CDR1 and CDR2 (germline): GTSNPN, SVGIG (reference sequence). CDR3 length equals 16 residues. The V end lost 2 bases, the J end lost 1 base, and 12 bases lay between the germline ends. CDR3 sequence: CAWSTRGKSGANVLTF. CDR3 bases: TGTGCCTGGAGTACCAGGGGAAAATCTGGGGCCAACGTCCTGACTTTC. Variable domain in full (rest from reference TRBV30 and TRBJ2-6): SQTIHQWPATLVQPVGSPLSLECTVEGTSNPNLYWYRQAAGRGLQLLFYSVGIGQISSEVPQNLSASRPQDRQFILSSKKLLLSDSGFYLCAWSTRGKSGANVLTFGAGSRLTVL.

The chain links TRBV6-4 to TRBJ2-7; 9 bases match TRBD1. V lost 5 bases to trimming and J lost 3 bases; unmatched junction nucleotides: 11. This CDR3 has 16 amino acids. Germline CDR1 MRHNA, CDR2 SNTAGT. The CDR3 DNA reads TGTGCCAGCAGTTACCCATTGACAGGGGGAAGCTACGAGCAGTACTTC. This gives the protein CASSYPLTGGSYEQYF.

The chain has TRBV5-6 and TRBJ2-1; 7 bases line up with TRBD2. The CDR3 covers 15 residues. Germline V CDR1 and CDR2: SGHDT, YYEEEE. The ends lost 4 bases at V and 1 base at J; junction bases unmatched: 5. DNA for the CDR3: TGTGCCAGCAGCGACTGGGGGGGTTCCTACAATGAGCAGTTCTTC. Protein: CASSDWGGSYNEQFF.

The chain couples TRBV19 to TRBJ2-2; 9 bases match TRBD1. This CDR3 contains 17 residues. Germline lookup yields CDR1 LNHDA and CDR2 SQIVND (reference sequence). Trimming cost V 9 bases and J 3 bases; bases outside gene matches: 14. Written as DNA, the CDR3 is TGTGCCAGCAACCGACCACCCGGGACAGGGTACACCGGGGAGCTGTTTTTT. Encoded protein: CASNRPPGTGYTGELFF.

This clone is a singleton in its sample. The chain couples TRBV27 to TRBJ1-1, with D maybe TRBD1 (5 bases). Germline V lookup: CDR1 MNHEY, CDR2 SMNVEV (reference sequence). This CDR3 is built from 15 residues. V lost 7 bases and J lost 1, with 16 bases in between. DNA for the CDR3: TGTGCCAGCATCCTCAGACTACAGGCGAACACTGAAGCTTTCTTT. This gives the protein CASILRLQANTEAFF.